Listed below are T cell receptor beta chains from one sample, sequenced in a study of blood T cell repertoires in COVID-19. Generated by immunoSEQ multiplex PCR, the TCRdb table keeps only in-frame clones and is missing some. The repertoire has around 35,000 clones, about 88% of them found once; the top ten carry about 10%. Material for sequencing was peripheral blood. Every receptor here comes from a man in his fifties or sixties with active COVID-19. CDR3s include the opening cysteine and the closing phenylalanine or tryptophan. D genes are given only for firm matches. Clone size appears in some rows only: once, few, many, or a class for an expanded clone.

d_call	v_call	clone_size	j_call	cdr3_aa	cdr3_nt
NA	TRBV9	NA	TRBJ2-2	CASSAYWAGNTGELFF	TGTGCCAGCAGCGCGTACTGGGCGGGGAACACCGGGGAGCTGTTTTTT
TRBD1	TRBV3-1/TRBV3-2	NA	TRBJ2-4	CASSQDRRGIPGSAKNIQYF	TGTGCCAGCAGCCAAGATCGCAGGGGGATACCGGGATCAGCCAAAAACATTCAGTACTTC
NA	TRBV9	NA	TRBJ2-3	CASSVGGADTQYF	TGTGCCAGCAGCGTTGGAGGGGCAGATACGCAGTATTTT
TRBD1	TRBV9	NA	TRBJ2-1	CASSVARTGLGNEQFF	TGTGCCAGCAGCGTAGCAAGGACAGGGTTAGGTAATGAGCAGTTCTTC
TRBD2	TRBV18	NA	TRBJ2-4	CASSPIAGGVNIQYF	TGTGCCAGCTCACCAATAGCGGGAGGGGTAAACATTCAGTACTTC
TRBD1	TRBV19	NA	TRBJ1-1	CASSPQRQGFAEAFF	TGTGCCAGTAGTCCGCAAAGACAGGGCTTCGCTGAAGCTTTCTTT
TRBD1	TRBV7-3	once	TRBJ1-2	CASSRDSYGYTF	TGTGCCAGCAGTCGGGACAGCTATGGCTACACCTTC
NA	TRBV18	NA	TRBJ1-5	CASSPESTGNQPQHF	TGTGCCAGCTCACCGGAGTCGACGGGCAATCAGCCCCAGCATTTT
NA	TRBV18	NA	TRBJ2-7	CASSPPTGTSYEQYF	TGTGCCAGCTCACCACCGACAGGCACCTCCTACGAGCAGTACTTC
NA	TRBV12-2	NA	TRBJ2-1	CASRLGGRTSSYNEQFF	TGTGCAAGTCGCTTAGGGGGCAGGACCAGCTCCTACAATGAGCAGTTCTTC
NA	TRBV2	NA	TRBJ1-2	CASKSWGTTDGYTF	TGTGCCAGCAAAAGCTGGGGGACTACTGATGGCTACACCTTC
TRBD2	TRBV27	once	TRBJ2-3	CASSTLAGADTDTQYF	TGTGCCAGCAGTACCCTAGCGGGAGCGGACACAGATACGCAGTATTTT
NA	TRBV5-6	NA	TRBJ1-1	CASSLSNTEAFF	TGTGCCAGCAGCTTGTCTAACACTGAAGCTTTCTTT
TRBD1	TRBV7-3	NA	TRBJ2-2	CASSSDGTGYTGELFF	TGTGCCAGCAGTTCGGACGGGACAGGGTACACCGGGGAGCTGTTTTTT
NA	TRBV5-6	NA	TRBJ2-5	CASSSLTGPGETQYF	TGTGCCAGCAGCTCCTTAACAGGGCCCGGGGAGACCCAGTACTTC
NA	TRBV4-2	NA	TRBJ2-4	CASSQVQTGLAKNIQYF	TGTGCCAGCAGCCAAGTTCAAACAGGTCTAGCCAAAAACATTCAGTACTTC
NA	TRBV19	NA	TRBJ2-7	CASGTGSEQYF	TGTGCCAGTGGAACAGGGAGCGAGCAGTACTTC
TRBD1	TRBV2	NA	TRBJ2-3	CASSNRGRTDTQYF	TGTGCCAGCAGTAACAGGGGGCGCACAGATACGCAGTATTTT
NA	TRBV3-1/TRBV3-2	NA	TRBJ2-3	CASSLNRGTDTQYF	TGTGCCAGCAGCCTAAACCGGGGCACAGATACGCAGTATTTT
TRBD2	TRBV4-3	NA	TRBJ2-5	CASSQETGGPETQYF	TGCGCCAGCAGCCAAGAAACGGGAGGGCCCGAGACCCAGTACTTC
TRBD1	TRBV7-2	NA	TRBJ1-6	CASSMGQGNSPLHF	TGTGCCAGCAGCATGGGACAGGGTAATTCACCCCTCCACTTT
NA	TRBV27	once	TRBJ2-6	CASRPPLSGSSGANVLTF	TGTGCCAGCAGACCTCCCCTCTCGGGTTCCTCTGGGGCCAACGTCCTGACTTTC
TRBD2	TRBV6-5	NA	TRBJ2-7	CASMGTSGRWYEQYF	TGTGCCAGCATGGGGACTAGCGGGAGGTGGTACGAGCAGTACTTC
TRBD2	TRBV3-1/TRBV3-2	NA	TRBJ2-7	CASRLAGGNSYEQYF	TGTGCCAGCAGACTAGCGGGAGGGAACTCCTACGAGCAGTACTTC
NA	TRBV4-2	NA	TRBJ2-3	CASSQARGSTDTQYF	TGTGCCAGCAGCCAAGCCCGGGGAAGCACAGATACGCAGTATTTT
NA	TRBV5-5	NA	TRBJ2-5	CASSFRSGAGQETQYF	TGTGCCAGCAGCTTCCGCTCAGGGGCCGGGCAAGAGACCCAGTACTTC
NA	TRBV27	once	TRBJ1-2	CASSSPRVRGYTF	TGTGCCAGCAGTTCCCCCAGGGTGCGAGGCTACACCTTC
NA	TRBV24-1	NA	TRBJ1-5	CATHAGASNQPQHF	TGTGCCACACATGCAGGGGCGAGCAATCAGCCCCAGCATTTT
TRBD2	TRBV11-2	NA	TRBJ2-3	CASSLVGLAGSTDTQYF	TGTGCCAGCAGCTTAGTGGGCCTAGCGGGAAGTACAGATACGCAGTATTTT
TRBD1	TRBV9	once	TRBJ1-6	CASTRGTVNSPLHF	TGTGCCAGCACCCGTGGGACAGTTAATTCACCCCTCCACTTT
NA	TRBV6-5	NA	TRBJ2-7	CASMGQPSEQYF	TGTGCCAGCATGGGACAACCCTCCGAGCAGTACTTC
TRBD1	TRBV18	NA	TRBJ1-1	CASAFSGQAGTEAFF	TGTGCCAGCGCCTTTTCGGGACAGGCGGGTACTGAAGCTTTCTTT
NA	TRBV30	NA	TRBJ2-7	CAWSVDRPYEQYF	TGTGCCTGGAGTGTAGACAGACCCTACGAGCAGTACTTC
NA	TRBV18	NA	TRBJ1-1	CASSVQSRGMNTEAFF	TGTGCCAGCTCCGTTCAGTCTCGGGGGATGAACACTGAAGCTTTCTTT
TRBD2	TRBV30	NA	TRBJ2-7	CAWQLGGNYEQYF	TGTGCCTGGCAGTTGGGGGGGAACTACGAGCAGTACTTC
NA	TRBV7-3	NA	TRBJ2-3	CASSLAGGNTQYF	TGTGCCAGCAGCTTAGCGGGCGGTAATACGCAGTATTTT
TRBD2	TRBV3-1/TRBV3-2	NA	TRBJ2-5	CASSQGLAQYF	TGTGCCAGCAGCCAGGGACTAGCCCAGTACTTC
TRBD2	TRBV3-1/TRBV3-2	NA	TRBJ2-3	CASSHRRLAGGSDTQYF	TGTGCCAGCAGCCATCGGAGACTAGCGGGAGGGTCAGATACGCAGTATTTT
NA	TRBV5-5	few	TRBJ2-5	CASSLAGLDQETQYF	TGTGCCAGCAGCTTGGCGGGACTCGACCAAGAGACCCAGTACTTC
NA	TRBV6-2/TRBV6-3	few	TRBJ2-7	CASSFPGEQYF	TGTGCCAGCAGTTTCCCGGGGGAGCAGTACTTC
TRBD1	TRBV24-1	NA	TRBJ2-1	CATSGPDRAGITNEQFF	TGTGCCACCAGTGGACCGGACAGGGCTGGAATTACAAATGAGCAGTTCTTC